A selection of T cell receptor beta chains follows, all from one sample in a study of cytomegalovirus exposure and HLA in healthy donors. Generated by immunoSEQ multiplex PCR, the TCRdb table keeps only in-frame clones and is missing some. Here the sample spans 85,000 to 100,000 clones, 63% being singletons. Input material: PBMCs. All receptors derive from a woman aged 25 to 39 in good health and CMV-seronegative. Both conserved end residues are part of each CDR3. The order of the fields is J gene, V gene, clone size, D gene, CDR3 protein. D genes are given only for firm matches. The size field is filled for only some rows; it gives once, few, many or a size class.

>TRBJ1-2|TRBV5-1|.|.
CASSLVLDGLYGYTF
>TRBJ2-3|TRBV21-1|.|.
CASSELAGWGDTQYF
>TRBJ2-1|TRBV2|few|TRBD1
CASSPPRDRVSNEQFF
>TRBJ2-7|TRBV6-5|few|TRBD2
CASSYSRGSGYEQYF
>TRBJ1-3|TRBV27|few|.
CASSTSGTITGNTIYF
>TRBJ2-3|TRBV6-1|.|TRBD2
CASSEVVAGGRADTQYF
>TRBJ1-2|TRBV9|.|.
CASSVGNPGDKRGYTF
>TRBJ2-1|TRBV9|.|TRBD2
CASSGSGSSYNEQFF
>TRBJ1-1|TRBV18|few|.
CASSPPRRATEAFF
>TRBJ1-3|TRBV30|few|.
CAWRVWRKGNTIYF
>TRBJ2-2|TRBV6-5|.|.
CASSLQGSGELFF
>TRBJ1-1|TRBV10-3|.|.
CAIRGAPTEAFF
>TRBJ1-1|TRBV10-1|.|TRBD1
CASSEGQGRTEAFF
>TRBJ2-2|TRBV28|.|TRBD2
CASLARGVTGELFF
>TRBJ2-7|TRBV25-1|.|.
CASSGAFRITGEQYF
>TRBJ1-2|TRBV7-2|.|.
CASRTNTEYGYTF
>TRBJ1-1|TRBV10-3|.|.
CAIAQQPGNTEAFF
>TRBJ2-1|TRBV5-1|once|TRBD1
CASSRDREEQFF
>TRBJ2-4|TRBV29-1|.|.
CSVEAGAKNIQYF
>TRBJ2-1|TRBV29-1|.|TRBD2
CSARTSGSSYNEQFF
>TRBJ2-1|TRBV9|.|TRBD2
CASSVVPSGRLGEQFF
>TRBJ1-5|TRBV7-9|.|TRBD1
CASSGGSGGYQPQHF
>TRBJ1-2|TRBV10-2|.|TRBD1
CASSPGQGAYGYTF
>TRBJ2-3|TRBV7-2|.|.
CASSLEGRGTDTQYF